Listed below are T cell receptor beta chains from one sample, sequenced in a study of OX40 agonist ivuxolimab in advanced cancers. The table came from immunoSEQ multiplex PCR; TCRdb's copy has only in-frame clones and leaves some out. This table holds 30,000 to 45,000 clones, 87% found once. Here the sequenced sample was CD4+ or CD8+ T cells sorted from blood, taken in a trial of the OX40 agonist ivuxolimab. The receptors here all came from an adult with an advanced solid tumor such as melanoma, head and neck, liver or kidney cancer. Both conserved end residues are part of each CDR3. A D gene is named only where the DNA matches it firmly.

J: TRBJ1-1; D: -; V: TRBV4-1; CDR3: CASSQEGMIEAFF
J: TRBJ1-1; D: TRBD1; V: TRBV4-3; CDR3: CATLPGQGGPRTEAFF
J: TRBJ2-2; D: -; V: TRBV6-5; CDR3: CASSYLAPTAGELFF
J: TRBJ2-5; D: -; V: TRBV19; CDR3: CASRSRGEETQYF
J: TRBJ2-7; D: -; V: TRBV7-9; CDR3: CATHGGDSYEQYF
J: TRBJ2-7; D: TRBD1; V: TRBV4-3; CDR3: CASSQDWGTGGHYEQYF
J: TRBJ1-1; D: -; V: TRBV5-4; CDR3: CASSSGNTEAFF
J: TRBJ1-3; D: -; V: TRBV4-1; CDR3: CASSQEGSYRNTIYF
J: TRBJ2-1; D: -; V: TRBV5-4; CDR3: CASSSGHPYNEQFF
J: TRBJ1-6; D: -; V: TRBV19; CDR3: CASSIDGGSYNSPLHF
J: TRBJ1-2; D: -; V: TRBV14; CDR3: CASSPSRGAHGYTF
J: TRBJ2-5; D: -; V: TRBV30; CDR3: CAWSGISQETQYF
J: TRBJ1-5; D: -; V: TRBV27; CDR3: CASSLAQGSGQPQHF
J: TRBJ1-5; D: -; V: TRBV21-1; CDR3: CASSYSLSNQPQHF
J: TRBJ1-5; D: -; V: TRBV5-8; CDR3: CASSLPSLYSNQPQHF
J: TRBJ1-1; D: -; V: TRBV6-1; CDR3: CATGRLHTEAFF
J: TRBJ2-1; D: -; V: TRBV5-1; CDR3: CASSSPVEGGPDNEQFF
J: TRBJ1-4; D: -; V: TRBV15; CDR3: CATSPWQTEREDEKLFF
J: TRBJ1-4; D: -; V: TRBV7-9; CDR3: CASSLTREEKLFF
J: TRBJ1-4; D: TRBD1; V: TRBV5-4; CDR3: CASSVNREGDRASF
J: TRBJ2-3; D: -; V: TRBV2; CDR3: CASSTPGHQAAQYF
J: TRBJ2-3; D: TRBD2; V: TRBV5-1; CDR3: CASEDALAGGTDTQYF
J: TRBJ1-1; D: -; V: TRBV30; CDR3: CANSGTALEAFF
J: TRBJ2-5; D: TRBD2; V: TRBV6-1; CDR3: CASSEIAGSQETQYF
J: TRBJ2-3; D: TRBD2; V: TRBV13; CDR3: CASSPLVGGSSTDTQYF
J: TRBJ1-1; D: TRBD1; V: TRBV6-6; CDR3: CASSHATGWGTEAFF
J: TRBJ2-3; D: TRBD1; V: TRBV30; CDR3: CAWSAGQGRDTQYF
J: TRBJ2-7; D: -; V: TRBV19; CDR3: CASSIIGAGAEQYF
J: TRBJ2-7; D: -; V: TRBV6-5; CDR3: CASSYSPSTAWEQYF
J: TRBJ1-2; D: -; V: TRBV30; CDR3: CAWSADSFYGYTF
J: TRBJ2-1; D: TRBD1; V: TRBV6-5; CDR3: CASSYLTGGPYNEQFF
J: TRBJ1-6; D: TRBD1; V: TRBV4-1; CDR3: CASSQEWQGGRALHF
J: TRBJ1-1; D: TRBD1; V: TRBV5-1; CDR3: CASSLQGATEAFF
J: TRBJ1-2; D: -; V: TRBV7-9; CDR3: CASSEERVREYGYTF
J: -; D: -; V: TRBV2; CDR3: CASSQFSSYEQYF
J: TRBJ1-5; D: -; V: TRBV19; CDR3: CASSIPHLSNQPQHF
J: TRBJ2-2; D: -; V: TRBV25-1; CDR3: CASSDGASGELFF
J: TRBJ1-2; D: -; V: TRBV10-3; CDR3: CAIRPADNYGYTF
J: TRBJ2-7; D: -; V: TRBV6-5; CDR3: CASSSTNDRDYEQYF
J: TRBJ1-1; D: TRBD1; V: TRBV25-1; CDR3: CASRDWDRGRTEAFF
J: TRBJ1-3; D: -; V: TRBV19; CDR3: CASSIANGGGDTIYF
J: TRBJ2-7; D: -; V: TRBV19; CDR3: CASSRRDGTYEQYF
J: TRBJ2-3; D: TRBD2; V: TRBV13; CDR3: CASSLGPPGLAGGQDTQYF
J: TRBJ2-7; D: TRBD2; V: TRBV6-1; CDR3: CASSETSGGLYEQYF
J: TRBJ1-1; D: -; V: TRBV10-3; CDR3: CAISENRVGEPEAFF
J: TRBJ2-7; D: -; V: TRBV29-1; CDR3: CSVEGSRNFPYEQYF
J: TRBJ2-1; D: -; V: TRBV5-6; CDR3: CASSLGDESYNEQFF
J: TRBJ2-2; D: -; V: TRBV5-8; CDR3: CASSLGGGELFF
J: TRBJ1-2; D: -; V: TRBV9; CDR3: CASSGWAENYGYTF
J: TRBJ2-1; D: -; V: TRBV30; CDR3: CAWRPDGTDAYNEQFF
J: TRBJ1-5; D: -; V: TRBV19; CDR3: CASSIDIGGNQPQHF
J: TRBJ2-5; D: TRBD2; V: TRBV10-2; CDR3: CASKYAGGRAETQYF
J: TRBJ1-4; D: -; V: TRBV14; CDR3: CASSRGAEEKLFF
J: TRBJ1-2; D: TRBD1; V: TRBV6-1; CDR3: CASSEEGTGNGYTF
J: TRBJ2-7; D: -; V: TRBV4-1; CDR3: CASSQGSDGAYEQYF
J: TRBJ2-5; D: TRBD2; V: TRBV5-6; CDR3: CASSSGGLETQYF